Sequencing of this T cell receptor beta chain was carried out in a study of regulatory T cells in long-lasting Graves disease. General study findings and limits: Persistent Graves' patients showed a TCR diversity that was lower than that of newly diagnosed ones.

The CDR3 is 14 amino acids in total, end residues counted. Germline-derived CDR1 and CDR2 are SGHNT and YENEEA. Time point of the sample: newly diagnosed GD, antithyroid drugs for less than 3 months. Scientists built the TCR library using RNA that was extracted from PBMCs. For this clonotype: As yet, its antigen is unknown. Likely a read error: the CDR3 ends without its conserved phenylalanine or tryptophan. The DNA is left out, because the CDR3 cannot be placed on it with certainty; the CDR3 is given as TCRdb lists it.

Construction of the TCR beta libraries employed iRepertoire HTBI primers in conjunction with Arm-PCR of CDR3 regions. TCRdb analysed the multiplex PCR reads with MiXCR anew, one entry per CDR3 protein. Of 520,000 or so distinct CDR3 sequences in the sample, approximately 12% are singletons; the top ten hold around 10%. This sample was shared with a second study, whose subject was T cells in Graves' hyperthyroidism and ophthalmopathy. That paper states: Hyperthyroidism had been newly diagnosed in patients aged 18 to 65, and its duration was under 2 months. Not enrolled were patients with uncontrolled infection, other autoimmune disease, pregnancy or lactation. Most thyroid clonotypes that were expanded above 0.001 also turned up in blood.

The specimen comprised peripheral blood mononuclear cells (PBMCs), sampled at new diagnosis, from a patient treated with antithyroid drugs. This clonotype was obtained from a woman in her twenties or thirties with Graves disease. The chain employs TRBV11-3 and TRBJ1-2; the table calls TRBD1, which could not be checked here. The CDR3 loop is CASSLTSGRSGCTL.